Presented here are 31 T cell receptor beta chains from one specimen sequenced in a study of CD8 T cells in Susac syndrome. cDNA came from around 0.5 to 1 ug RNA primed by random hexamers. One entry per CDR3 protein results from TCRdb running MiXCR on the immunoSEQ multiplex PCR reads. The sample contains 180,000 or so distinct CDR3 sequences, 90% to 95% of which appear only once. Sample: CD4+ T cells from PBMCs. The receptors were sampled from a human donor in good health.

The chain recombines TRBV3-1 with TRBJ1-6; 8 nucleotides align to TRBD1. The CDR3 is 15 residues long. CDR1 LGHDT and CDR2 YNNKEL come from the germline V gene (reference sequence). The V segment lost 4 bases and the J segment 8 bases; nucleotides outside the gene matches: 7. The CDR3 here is CASSPGQGFDSPLHF. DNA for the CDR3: TGTGCCAGCAGCCCCGGACAGGGTTTTGATTCACCCCTCCACTTT.

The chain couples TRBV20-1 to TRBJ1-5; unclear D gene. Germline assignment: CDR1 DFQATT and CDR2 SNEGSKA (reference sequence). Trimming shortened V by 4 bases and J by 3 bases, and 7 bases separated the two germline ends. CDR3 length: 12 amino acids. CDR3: CSANTLNQPQHF. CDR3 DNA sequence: TGCAGTGCTAACACACTCAATCAGCCCCAGCATTTT.

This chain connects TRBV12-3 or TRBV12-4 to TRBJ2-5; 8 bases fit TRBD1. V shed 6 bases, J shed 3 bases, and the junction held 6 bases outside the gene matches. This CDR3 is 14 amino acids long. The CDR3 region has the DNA TGTGCCAGCAGCTCCGGGACAGGCAAAGAGACCCAGTACTTC. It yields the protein CASSSGTGKETQYF.

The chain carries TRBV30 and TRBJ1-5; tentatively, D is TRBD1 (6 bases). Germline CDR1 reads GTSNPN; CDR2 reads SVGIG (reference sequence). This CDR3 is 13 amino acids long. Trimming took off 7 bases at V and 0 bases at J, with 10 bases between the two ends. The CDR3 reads CASGANSNQPQHF. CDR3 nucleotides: TGTGCCTCGGGGGCCAATAGCAATCAGCCCCAGCATTTT.

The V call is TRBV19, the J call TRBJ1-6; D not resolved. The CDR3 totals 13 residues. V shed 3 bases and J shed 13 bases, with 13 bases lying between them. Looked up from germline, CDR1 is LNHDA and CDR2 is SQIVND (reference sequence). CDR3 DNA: TGTGCCAGTAGTATGGGGTTCAGGTCGCCCCTCCACTTT. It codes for CASSMGFRSPLHF.

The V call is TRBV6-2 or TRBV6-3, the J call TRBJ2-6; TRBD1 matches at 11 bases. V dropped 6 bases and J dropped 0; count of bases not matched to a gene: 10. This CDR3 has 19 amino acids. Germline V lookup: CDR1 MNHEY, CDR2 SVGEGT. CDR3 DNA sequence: TGTGCCAGCAGCGGACAGGGGGCATATGTAGACTCTGGGGCCAACGTCCTGACTTTC. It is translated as CASSGQGAYVDSGANVLTF.

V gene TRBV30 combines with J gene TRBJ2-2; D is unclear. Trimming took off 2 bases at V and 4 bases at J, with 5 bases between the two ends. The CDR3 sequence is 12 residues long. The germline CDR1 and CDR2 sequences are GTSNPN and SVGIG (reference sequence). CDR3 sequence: CAWSPFTGELFF. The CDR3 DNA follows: TGTGCCTGGAGTCCGTTCACCGGGGAGCTGTTTTTT.

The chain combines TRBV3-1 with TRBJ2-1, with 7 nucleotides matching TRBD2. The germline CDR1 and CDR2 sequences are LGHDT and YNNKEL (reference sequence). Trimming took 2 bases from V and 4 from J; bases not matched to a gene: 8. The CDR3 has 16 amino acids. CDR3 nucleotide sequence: TGTGCCAGCAGCCAAAGGTCGGCGGGAGCTTACAATGAGCAGTTCTTC. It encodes CASSQRSAGAYNEQFF.

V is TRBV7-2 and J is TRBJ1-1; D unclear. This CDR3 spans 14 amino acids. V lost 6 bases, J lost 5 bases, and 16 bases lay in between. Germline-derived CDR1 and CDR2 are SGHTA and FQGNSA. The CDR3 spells CASSPGRGRTEAFF. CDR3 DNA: TGTGCCAGCAGTCCAGGCCGGGGTCGGACTGAAGCTTTCTTT. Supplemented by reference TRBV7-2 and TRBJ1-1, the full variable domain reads GAGVSQSPSNKVTEKGKDVELRCDPISGHTALYWYRQSLGQGLEFLIYFQGNSAPDKSGLPSDRFSAERTGGSVSTLTIQRTQQEDSAVYLCASSPGRGRTEAFFGQGTRLTVV.

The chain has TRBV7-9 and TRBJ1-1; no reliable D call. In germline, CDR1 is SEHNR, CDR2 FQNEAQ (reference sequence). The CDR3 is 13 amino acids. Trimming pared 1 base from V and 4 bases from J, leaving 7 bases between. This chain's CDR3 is CASSLEWATEAFF. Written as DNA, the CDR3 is TGTGCCAGCAGCTTAGAATGGGCCACTGAAGCTTTCTTT.

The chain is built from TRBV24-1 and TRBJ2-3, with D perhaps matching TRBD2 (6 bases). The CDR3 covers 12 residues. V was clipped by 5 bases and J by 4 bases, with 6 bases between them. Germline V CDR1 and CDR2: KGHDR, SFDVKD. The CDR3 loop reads CATSGEADTQYF. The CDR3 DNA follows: TGTGCCACCAGTGGGGAGGCAGATACGCAGTATTTT.

The CDR3 DNA reads as TGTGCCAGCAGCGTAATAGGAGCCTGGGCCCTCCACTTT. Amino acid sequence: CASSVIGAWALHF. The V gene is TRBV9, the J gene TRBJ1-6; D is unresolved. The V and J ends lost 1 base and 14 bases respectively, with 13 bases between them. This CDR3 region has 13 residues. CDR1 and CDR2 (germline): SGDLS, YYNGEE.

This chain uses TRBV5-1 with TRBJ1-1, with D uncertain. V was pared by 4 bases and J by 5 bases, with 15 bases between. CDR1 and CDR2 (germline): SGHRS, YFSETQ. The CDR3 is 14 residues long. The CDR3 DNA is TGCGCCAGCAGCCCCGGCCAATCGGTAACTGAAGCTTTCTTT. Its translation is CASSPGQSVTEAFF.

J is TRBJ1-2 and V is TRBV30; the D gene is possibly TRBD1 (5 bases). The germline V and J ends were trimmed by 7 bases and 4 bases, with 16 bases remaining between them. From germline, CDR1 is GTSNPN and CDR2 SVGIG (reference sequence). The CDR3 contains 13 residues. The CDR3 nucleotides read TGTGCCTTGACCATAGGGGTTTTCTATGGCTACACCTTC. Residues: CALTIGVFYGYTF.

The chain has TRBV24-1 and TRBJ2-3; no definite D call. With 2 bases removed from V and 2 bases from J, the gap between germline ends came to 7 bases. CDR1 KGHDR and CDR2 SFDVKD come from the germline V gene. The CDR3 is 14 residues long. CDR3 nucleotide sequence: TGTGCCACCAGTGATTGGGCGGACACAGATACGCAGTATTTT. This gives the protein CATSDWADTDTQYF.

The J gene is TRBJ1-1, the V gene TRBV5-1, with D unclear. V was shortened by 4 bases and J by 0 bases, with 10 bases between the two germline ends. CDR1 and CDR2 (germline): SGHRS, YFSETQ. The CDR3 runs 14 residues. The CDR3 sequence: CASSDDGVNTEAFF. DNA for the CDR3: TGCGCCAGCAGCGACGACGGGGTGAACACTGAAGCTTTCTTT.

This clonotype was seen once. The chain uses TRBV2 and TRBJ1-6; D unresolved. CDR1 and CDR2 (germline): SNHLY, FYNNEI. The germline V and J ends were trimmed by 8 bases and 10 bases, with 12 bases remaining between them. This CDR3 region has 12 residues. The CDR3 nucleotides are TGTGCCAGCGGGGTGTGGGAATCACCCCTCCACTTT. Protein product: CASGVWESPLHF.

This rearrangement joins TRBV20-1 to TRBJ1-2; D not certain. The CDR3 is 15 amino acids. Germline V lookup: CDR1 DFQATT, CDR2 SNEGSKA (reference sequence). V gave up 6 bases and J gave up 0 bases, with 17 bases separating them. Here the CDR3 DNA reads TGCAGTGCCGAGACCGACCGAGTAGCTAACTATGGCTACACCTTC. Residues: CSAETDRVANYGYTF.

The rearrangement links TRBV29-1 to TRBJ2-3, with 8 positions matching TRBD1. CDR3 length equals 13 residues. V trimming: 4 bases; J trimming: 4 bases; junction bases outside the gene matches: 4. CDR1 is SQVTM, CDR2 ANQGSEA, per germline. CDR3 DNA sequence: TGCAGCGTTGCCAGGGGGCTCGCAGATACGCAGTATTTT. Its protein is CSVARGLADTQYF.

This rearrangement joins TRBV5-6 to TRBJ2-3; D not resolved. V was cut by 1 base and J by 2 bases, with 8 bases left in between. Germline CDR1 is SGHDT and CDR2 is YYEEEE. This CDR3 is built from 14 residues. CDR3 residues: CASSLWAFTDTQYF. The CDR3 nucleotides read TGTGCCAGCAGCTTGTGGGCCTTCACAGATACGCAGTATTTT. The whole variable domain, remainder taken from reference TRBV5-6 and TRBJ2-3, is DAGVTQSPTHLIKTRGQQVTLRCSPKSGHDTVSWYQQALGQGPQFIFQYYEEEERQRGNFPDRFSGHQFPNYSSELNVNALLLGDSALYLCASSLWAFTDTQYFGPGTRLTVL.

The CDR3 region has the DNA TGCAGTGCTGATCACGGGGAGACCCAGTACTTC. Translating it yields CSADHGETQYF. The genes are TRBV20-1 and TRBJ2-5, with D unclear. The CDR3 spans 11 residues. Germline V CDR1 and CDR2: DFQATT, SNEGSKA (reference sequence). V was trimmed by 5 bases and J by 5 bases, leaving 9 bases between them.

This chain's CDR3 is CASSLGQQQPQHF. In DNA, the CDR3 is TGTGCCAGCAGTTTGGGACAACAGCAGCCCCAGCATTTT. The rearrangement joins TRBV6-2 or TRBV6-3 to TRBJ1-5; TRBD1 is a possible D gene (6 bases). The CDR3 extends over 13 amino acids. Per germline, CDR1 MNHEY and CDR2 SVGEGT. The V end was cut by 4 bases, the J end by 7 bases, with 11 bases between.

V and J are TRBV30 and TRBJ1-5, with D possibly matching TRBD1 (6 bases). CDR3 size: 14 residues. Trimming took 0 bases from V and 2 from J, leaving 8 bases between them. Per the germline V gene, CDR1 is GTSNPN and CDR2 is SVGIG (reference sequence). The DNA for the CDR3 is TGTGCCTGGAGTGTTGGGGGGCGCAATCAGCCCCAGCATTTT. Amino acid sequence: CAWSVGGRNQPQHF.

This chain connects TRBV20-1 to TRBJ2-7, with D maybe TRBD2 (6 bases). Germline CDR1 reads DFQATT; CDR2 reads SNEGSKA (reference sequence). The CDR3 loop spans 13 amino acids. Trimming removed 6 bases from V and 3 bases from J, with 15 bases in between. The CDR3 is CSAAGPKSYEQYF. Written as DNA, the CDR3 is TGCAGTGCCGCGGGACCCAAGAGCTACGAGCAGTACTTC.

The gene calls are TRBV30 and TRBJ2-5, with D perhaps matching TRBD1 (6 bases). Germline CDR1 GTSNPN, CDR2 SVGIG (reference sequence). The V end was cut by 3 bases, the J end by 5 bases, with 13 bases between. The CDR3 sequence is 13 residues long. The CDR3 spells CAWRGTPAETQYF. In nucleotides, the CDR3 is TGTGCCTGGAGGGGGACACCGGCGGAGACCCAGTACTTC.

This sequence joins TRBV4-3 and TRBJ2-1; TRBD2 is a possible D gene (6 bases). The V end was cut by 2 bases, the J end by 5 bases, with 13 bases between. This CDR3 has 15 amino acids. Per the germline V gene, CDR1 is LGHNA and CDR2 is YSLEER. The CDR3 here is CASSQMRTTHNEQFF. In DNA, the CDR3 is TGCGCCAGCAGCCAAATGCGGACTACCCACAATGAGCAGTTCTTC.

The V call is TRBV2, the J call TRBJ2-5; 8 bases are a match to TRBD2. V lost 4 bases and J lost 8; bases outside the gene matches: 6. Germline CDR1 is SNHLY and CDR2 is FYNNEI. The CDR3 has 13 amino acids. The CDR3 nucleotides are TGTGCCAGCAGTGGGCGGACTAGCACAACCCAGTACTTC. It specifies CASSGRTSTTQYF.

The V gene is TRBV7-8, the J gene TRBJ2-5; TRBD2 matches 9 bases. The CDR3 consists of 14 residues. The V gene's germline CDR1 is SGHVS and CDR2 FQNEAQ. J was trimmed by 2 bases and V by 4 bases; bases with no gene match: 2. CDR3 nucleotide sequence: TGTGCCAGCAGCTCGCTAGCGGGACAAGAGACCCAGTACTTC. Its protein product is CASSSLAGQETQYF. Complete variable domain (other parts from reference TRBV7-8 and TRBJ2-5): GAGVSQSPRYKVAKRGQDVALRCDPISGHVSLFWYQQALGQGPEFLTYFQNEAQLDKSGLPSDRFFAERPEGSVSTLKIQRTQQEDSAVYLCASSSLAGQETQYFGPGTRLLVL.

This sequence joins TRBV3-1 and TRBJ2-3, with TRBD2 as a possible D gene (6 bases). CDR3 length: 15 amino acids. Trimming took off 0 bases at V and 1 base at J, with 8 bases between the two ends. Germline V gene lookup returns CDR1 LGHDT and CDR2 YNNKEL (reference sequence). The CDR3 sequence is CASSQDPGGTDTQYF. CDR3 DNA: TGTGCCAGCAGCCAAGACCCGGGGGGCACAGATACGCAGTATTTT.

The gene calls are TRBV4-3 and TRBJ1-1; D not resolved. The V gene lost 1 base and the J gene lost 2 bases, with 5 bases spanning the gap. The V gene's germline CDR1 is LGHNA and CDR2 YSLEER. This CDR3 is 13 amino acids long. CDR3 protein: CASSQARNTEAFF. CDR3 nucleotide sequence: TGCGCCAGCAGCCAAGCAAGAAACACTGAAGCTTTCTTT.

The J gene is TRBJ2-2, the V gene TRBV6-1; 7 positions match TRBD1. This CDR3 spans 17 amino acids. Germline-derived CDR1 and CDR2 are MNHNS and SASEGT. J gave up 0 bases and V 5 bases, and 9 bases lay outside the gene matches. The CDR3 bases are TGTGCCAGCAGTACGGAAAGAGGGGGCTCGAACACCGGGGAGCTGTTTTTT. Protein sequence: CASSTERGGSNTGELFF.